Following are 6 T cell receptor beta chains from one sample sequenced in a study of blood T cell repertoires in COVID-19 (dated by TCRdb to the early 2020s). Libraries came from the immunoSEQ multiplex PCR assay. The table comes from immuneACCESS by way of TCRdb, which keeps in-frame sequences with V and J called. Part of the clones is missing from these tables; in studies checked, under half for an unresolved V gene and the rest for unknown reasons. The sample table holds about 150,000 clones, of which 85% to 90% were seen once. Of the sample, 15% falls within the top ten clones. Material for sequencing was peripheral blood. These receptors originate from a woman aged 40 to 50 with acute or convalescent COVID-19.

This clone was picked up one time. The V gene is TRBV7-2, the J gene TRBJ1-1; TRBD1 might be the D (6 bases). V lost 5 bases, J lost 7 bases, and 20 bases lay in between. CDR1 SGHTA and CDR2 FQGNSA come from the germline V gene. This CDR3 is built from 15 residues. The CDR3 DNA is TGTGCCAGCAGCCGCGACCTAACAGGGCCCATTGAAGCTTTCTTT. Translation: CASSRDLTGPIEAFF.

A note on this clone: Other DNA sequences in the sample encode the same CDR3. The CDR3 loop reads CASSQGFNQPQHF. The CDR3 coding sequence is TGTGCCAGCAGTCAGGGTTTCAATCAGCCCCAGCATTTT. The chain links TRBV2 to TRBJ1-5, with D perhaps TRBD1 (5 bases). CDR1 SNHLY and CDR2 FYNNEI come from the germline V gene. Deletions cut 5 bases from V and 3 bases from J, with 8 bases between. The CDR3 is 13 residues long.

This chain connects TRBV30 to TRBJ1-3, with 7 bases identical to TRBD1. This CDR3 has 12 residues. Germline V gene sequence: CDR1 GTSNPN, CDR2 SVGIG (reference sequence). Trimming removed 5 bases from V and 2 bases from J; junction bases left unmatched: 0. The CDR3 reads CAWGQAGNTIYF. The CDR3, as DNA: TGTGCCTGGGGACAGGCTGGAAACACCATATATTTT. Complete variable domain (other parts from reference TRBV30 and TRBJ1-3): SQTIHQWPATLVQPVGSPLSLECTVEGTSNPNLYWYRQAAGRGLQLLFYSVGIGQISSEVPQNLSASRPQDRQFILSSKKLLLSDSGFYLCAWGQAGNTIYFGEGSWLTVV.

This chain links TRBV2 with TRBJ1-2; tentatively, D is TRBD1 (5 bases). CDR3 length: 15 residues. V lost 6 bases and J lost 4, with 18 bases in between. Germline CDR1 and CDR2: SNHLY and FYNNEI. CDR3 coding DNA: TGTGCCAGCAGCGAGGGACTCCCACGGGGCTATGGCTACACCTTC. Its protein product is CASSEGLPRGYGYTF.

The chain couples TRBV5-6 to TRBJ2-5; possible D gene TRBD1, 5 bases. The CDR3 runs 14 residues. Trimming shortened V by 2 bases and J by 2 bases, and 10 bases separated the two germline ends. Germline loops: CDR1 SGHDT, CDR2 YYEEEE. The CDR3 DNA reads TGTGCCAGCAGCTTAGGCGACAGACAAGAGACCCAGTACTTC. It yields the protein CASSLGDRQETQYF.

CDR3 loop: CASSLGGGYEQYF. The CDR3 nucleotides read TGTGCCAGCAGCTTGGGGGGTGGTTACGAGCAGTACTTC. This chain uses TRBV7-3 with TRBJ2-7; D might be TRBD2 (6 bases). This CDR3 has 13 residues. The V end was cut by 3 bases, the J end by 4 bases, with 10 bases between. Germline V gives CDR1 SGHTA, CDR2 FQGTGA.